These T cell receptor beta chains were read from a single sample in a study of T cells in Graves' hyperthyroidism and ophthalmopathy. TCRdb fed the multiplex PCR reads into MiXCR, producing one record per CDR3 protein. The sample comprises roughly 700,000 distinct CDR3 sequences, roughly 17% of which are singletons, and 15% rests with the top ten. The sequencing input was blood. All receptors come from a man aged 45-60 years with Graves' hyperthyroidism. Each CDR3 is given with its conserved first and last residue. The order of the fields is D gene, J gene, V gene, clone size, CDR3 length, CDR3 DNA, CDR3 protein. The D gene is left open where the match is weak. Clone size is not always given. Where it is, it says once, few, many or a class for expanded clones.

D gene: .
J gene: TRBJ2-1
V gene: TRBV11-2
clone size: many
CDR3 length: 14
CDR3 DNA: TGTGCCAGCGGGACGGACAGCTACTACAATGAGCAGTTCTTC
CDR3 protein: CASGTDSYYNEQFF

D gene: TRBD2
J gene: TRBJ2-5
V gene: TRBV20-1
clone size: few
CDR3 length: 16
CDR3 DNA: TGCAGTGCCAAAACGGGACTAGCGGGAGGCGCGGAGACCCAGTACTTC
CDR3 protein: CSAKTGLAGGAETQYF

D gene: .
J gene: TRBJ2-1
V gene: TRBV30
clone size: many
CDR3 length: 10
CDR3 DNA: TGTGCCTACAGGGACAATGAGCAGTTCTTC
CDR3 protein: CAYRDNEQFF

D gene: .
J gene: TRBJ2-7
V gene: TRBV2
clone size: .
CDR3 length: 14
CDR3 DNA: TGTGCCAGAAGCCCAAGACAGAAAGACTACGAGCAGTACTTC
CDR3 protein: CARSPRQKDYEQYF

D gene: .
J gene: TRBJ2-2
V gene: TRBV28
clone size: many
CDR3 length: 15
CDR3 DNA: TGTGCCAGCAGACCGGGACGGGTTAACACCGGGGAGCTGTTTTTT
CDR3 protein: CASRPGRVNTGELFF

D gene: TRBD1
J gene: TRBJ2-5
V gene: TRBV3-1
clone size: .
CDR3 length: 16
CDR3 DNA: TGTGCCAGCAGCCAAGATCAGACAGGGTGGGTGGGGACCCAGTACTTC
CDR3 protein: CASSQDQTGWVGTQYF

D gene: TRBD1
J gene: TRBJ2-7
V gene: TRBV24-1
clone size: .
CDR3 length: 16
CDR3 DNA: TGTGCCACCAGTGATCGGGGACAGGGGGGCACTTACGAGCAGTACTTC
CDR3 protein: CATSDRGQGGTYEQYF

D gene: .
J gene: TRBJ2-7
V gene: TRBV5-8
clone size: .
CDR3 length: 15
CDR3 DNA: TGTGCCAGCAGCTTGGACGGGGGCGCTTTCTACGAGCAGTACTTC
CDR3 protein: CASSLDGGAFYEQYF

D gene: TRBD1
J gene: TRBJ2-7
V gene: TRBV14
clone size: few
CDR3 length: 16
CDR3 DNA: TGTGCCAGCAGCCCACCCCCGGGACAGGGGGCCTACGAGCAGTACTTC
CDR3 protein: CASSPPPGQGAYEQYF

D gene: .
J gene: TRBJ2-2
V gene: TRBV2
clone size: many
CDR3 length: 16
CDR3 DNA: TGTGCCAGCAGTGGCCGACAGGCACGGAACACCGGGGAGCTGTTTTTT
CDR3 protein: CASSGRQARNTGELFF

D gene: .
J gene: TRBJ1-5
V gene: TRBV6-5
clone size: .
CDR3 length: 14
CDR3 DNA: TGTGCCAGCAGTTACAGGGCTACAAATCAGCCCCAGCATTTT
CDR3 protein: CASSYRATNQPQHF

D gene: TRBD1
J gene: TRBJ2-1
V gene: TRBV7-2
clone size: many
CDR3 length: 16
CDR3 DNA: TGTGCCAGCAGCTTAGCAGACAGGGTCTCCTACAATGAGCAGTTCTTC
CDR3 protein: CASSLADRVSYNEQFF

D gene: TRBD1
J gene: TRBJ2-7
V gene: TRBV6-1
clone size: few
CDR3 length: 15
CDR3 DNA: TGTGCCAGCAGTGAAGGGGGGACAGCTCCTCTCGAGCAGTACTTC
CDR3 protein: CASSEGGTAPLEQYF

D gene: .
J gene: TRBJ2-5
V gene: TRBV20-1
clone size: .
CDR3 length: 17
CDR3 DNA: TGCAGTGCTAGACCCCGTCGGGCGGGACTGTACCAAGAGACCCAGTACTTC
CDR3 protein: CSARPRRAGLYQETQYF

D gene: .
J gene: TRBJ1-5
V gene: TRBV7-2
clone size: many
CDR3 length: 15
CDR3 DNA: TGTGCCAGCAGCTGGGGAGATCCTAGCAATCAGCCCCAGCATTTT
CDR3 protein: CASSWGDPSNQPQHF

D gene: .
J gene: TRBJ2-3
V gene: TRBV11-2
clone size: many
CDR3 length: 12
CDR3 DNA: TGTGCCAGCACCCCGGGATCGGATACGCAGTATTTT
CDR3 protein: CASTPGSDTQYF

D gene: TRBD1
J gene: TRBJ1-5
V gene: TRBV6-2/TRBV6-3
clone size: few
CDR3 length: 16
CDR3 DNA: TGTGCCAGCAGTTACCCCGGGACAGGGGGCAACCAGCCCCAGCATTTT
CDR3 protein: CASSYPGTGGNQPQHF

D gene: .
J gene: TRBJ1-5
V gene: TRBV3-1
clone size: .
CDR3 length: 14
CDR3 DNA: TGTGCCAGCAGCCAAGTAGGGGCCCACCAGCCCCAGCATTTT
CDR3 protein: CASSQVGAHQPQHF

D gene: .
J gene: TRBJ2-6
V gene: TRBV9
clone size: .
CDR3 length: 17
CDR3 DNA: TGTGCCAGCAGCGTAGTAGGGGTGCCCTCTGGGGCCAACGTCCTGACTTTC
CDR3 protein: CASSVVGVPSGANVLTF

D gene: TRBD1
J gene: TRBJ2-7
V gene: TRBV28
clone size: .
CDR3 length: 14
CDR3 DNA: TGTGCCAGCAACCAAAGGACAGGGTTGTACGAGCAGTACTTC
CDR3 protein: CASNQRTGLYEQYF

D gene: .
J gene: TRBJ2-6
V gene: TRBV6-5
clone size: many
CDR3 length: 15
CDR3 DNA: TGTGCCAGCAGTTACCCCCGTAGTGGGGCCAACGTCCTGACTTTC
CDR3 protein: CASSYPRSGANVLTF

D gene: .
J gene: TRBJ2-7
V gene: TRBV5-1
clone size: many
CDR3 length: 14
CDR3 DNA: TGCGCCAGCAGCTTGAACAGGGCGGAAGGCGAGCAGTACTTC
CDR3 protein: CASSLNRAEGEQYF

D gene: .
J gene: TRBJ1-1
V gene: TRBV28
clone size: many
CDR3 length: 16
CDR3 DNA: TGTGCCAGCAGTTTCGAGTCAGGGGAAATGGGGACTGAAGCTTTCTTT
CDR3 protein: CASSFESGEMGTEAFF

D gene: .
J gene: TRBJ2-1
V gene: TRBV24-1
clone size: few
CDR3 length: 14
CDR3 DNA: TGTGCCACCAGTGATGGGCAATGGGTCAATGAGCAGTTCTTC
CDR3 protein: CATSDGQWVNEQFF

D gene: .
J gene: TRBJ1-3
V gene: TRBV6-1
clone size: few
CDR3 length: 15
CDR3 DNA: TGTGCCAGCAGGGCGCCGGGACAAGGAGGAAACACCATATATTTT
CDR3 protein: CASRAPGQGGNTIYF

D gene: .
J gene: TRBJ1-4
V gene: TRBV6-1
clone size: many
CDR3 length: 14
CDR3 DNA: TGTGCCAGCAGTGTACAGGGCCCAAGGGAAAAACTGTTTTTT
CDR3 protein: CASSVQGPREKLFF

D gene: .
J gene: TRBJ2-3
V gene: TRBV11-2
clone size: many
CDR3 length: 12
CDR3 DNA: TGTGCCAGCAGCTTTCTCAGTGGTAGGAAGTATTTT
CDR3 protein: CASSFLSGRKYF

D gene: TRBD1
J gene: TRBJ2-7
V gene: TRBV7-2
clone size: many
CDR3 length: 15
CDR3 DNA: TGTGCCAGCAGCGGCCAATTCGGACAGGCTAGCGAGCAGTACTTC
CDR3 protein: CASSGQFGQASEQYF

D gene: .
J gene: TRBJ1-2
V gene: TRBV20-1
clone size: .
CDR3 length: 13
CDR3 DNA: TGCAGTGCAACCCCCGGCAGGAACTATGGCTACACCTTC
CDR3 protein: CSATPGRNYGYTF

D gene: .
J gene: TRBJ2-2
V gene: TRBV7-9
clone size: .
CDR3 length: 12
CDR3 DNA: TGTGCCAGCGAAAAGGCCACCGGGGAGCTGTTTTTT
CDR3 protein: CASEKATGELFF

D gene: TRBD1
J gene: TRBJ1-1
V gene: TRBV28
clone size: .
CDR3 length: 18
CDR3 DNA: TGTGCCAGCAGTTATCCGGGACAGGATCTCCTCATGAACACTGAAGCTTTCTTT
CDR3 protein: CASSYPGQDLLMNTEAFF

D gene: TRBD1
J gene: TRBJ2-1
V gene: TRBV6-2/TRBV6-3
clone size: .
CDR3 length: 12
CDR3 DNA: TGTGCCAGCAGTTACCGGACAGGGGAGCCGCTCTTC
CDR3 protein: CASSYRTGEPLF

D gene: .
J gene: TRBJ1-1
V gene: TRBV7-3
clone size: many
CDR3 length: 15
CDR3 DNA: TGTGCCAGCAGCTTAAGCGGGAGAAACCTCCCTGAAGCTTTCTTT
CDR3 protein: CASSLSGRNLPEAFF

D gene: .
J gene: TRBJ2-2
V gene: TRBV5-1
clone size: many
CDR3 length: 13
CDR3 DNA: TGCGCCAGCAGCTTGGTAGCGCCAGGGGAGCTGTTTTTT
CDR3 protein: CASSLVAPGELFF